These T cell receptor beta chains were read from a single sample in a study of CD8+CD57+ T cells in acquired aplastic anemia. TCRdb called the reads again in MiXCR, with one record for every CDR3 protein. The profile shows roughly 120,000 distinct CDR3 sequences, approximately 50% of them singletons. The specimen was sorted CD4+, CD8+, or CD8+CD57+ T cells (not recorded which) from PBMCs. The receptor source for this set is a human donor with aplastic anemia. The CDR3 runs from the conserved cysteine through the conserved F or W. Each record gives: D gene, J gene, V gene, CDR3 protein. D genes are given only for firm matches.

. TRBJ1-1 TRBV25-1 CASSEQTGTEAFF
. TRBJ1-3 TRBV15 CASSRGQTGPLNTIYF
. TRBJ2-7 TRBV5-4 CASSLLGGPSGEQYF
. TRBJ2-7 TRBV13 CASSGQLWGAEQYF
TRBD2 TRBJ2-1 TRBV20-1 CSALLLGRAGDEQFF
TRBD2 TRBJ2-7 TRBV10-3 CAISVPSGSSSSAPDRDF
TRBD1 TRBJ2-1 TRBV10-1 CASSNGQGDYNEQFF
TRBD2 TRBJ2-7 TRBV27 CASSRGLASYEQYF
TRBD1 TRBJ1-1 TRBV19 CASSPPQGPNTEAFF
. TRBJ2-5 TRBV7-9 CASSSAGIQETQYF
. TRBJ2-6 TRBV10-1 CASSPNLRDSGANVLTF
. TRBJ2-7 TRBV20-1 CSARDFYEQYF
. TRBJ2-4 TRBV7-8 CASSLGQKRYF
TRBD1 TRBJ2-7 TRBV11-1 CASSPKLQGQVPYEQYF
. TRBJ1-1 TRBV19 CASSTRARGEAFF
TRBD2 TRBJ2-2 TRBV24-1 CATSEREDTGELFF
. TRBJ2-5 TRBV6-1 CASVRGTNQETQYF
. TRBJ2-6 TRBV24-1 CATSDLRTGANVLTF
TRBD1 TRBJ2-1 TRBV24-1 CATSDRATRQGVNEQFF
TRBD1 TRBJ2-1 TRBV7-6 CASSLNRGTYNEQFF
. TRBJ2-3 TRBV10-3 CAITLEASSTDTQYF
. TRBJ2-7 TRBV3-1 CASSQDHPKNLAEQYF
. TRBJ1-5 TRBV7-3 CASSLGLNQPQHF
. TRBJ2-1 TRBV19 CASRWTADYNEQFF
TRBD2 TRBJ2-5 TRBV10-3 CAISDSSGQETQYF
. TRBJ1-1 TRBV4-3 CASSGGVGGSREAFF
. TRBJ1-1 TRBV7-6 CASSLAGGAAEGIVGTLEAFF
. TRBJ2-3 TRBV10-3 CAISDYDRLGLLAGTDTQYF
. TRBJ2-3 TRBV4-3 CASSQVKDTDTQYF
. TRBJ1-1 TRBV7-2 CASSWTMDTEAFF
. TRBJ2-5 TRBV10-2 CASSGTALTETQYF
. TRBJ1-4 TRBV15 CATSRDSGGPLGEKLFF
. TRBJ1-1 TRBV12-3/TRBV12-4 CARCFRADTEAFF
. TRBJ1-1 TRBV20-1 CSALPGRLNTEAFF
TRBD2 TRBJ2-3 TRBV6-1 CASSEMSGGSGTDTQYF
. TRBJ1-6 TRBV2 CASSEGTVFNSPLHF
TRBD2 TRBJ2-1 TRBV10-3 CAITSGGMGDEQFF
. TRBJ2-5 TRBV25-1 CASSDWGQGETQYF
. TRBJ1-1 TRBV7-7 CASSLMDGDEAFF
. TRBJ2-7 TRBV7-6 CASSLDHEQYF
. TRBJ1-1 TRBV7-2 CASSTQGWGPEAFF
TRBD2 TRBJ2-3 TRBV4-1 CASSRSGASTDTQYF
. TRBJ2-1 TRBV24-1 CATSEPPSGEQFF
. TRBJ2-3 TRBV28 CASSLAREITDTQYF
TRBD2 TRBJ2-7 TRBV20-1 CSASGRSSYEQYF
TRBD2 TRBJ2-7 TRBV10-2 CASIGASGVTYEQYF